This entry lists 15 T cell receptor beta chains sequenced from one sample in a study of T-cell memory formation after mild COVID-19. A single record per CDR3 protein comes from TCRdb applying MiXCR to the 5' RACE reads. This table has roughly 62,000 distinct CDR3 sequences, 9% to 9.5% appearing once. Sequencing used PBMCs or a T cell subset sorted from them (not recorded which). These receptors all stem from a man between 18 and 35 years old who had mild COVID-19 (a few samples of this study predate the infection). Cell type and time point are not known.

In this sample, this clonotype turned up many times. The DNA is left out, because the CDR3 cannot be placed on it with certainty; the CDR3 is given as TCRdb lists it. V usage is TRBV5-5 and J usage is TRBJ2-5; the tabulated D call, TRBD1, remains unverified against the DNA. The V gene's germline CDR1 is SGHKS and CDR2 YYEKEE (reference sequence). Including both end residues, the CDR3 is 13 amino acids long. CDR3 in amino acids: CASSLVAGGIKYF.

This clonotype has only a few counts. The CDR3 region is CASSLVQAQGPQHF. CDR3 bases: TGTGCCAGCAGTTTGGTACAGGCTCAGGGGCCCCAGCATTTT. The chain joins TRBV6-5 to TRBJ1-5; D is perhaps TRBD1 (5 bases). The length of the CDR3 is 14 residues. The ends were cut back, 4 bases at V and 9 bases at J, with 16 bases in the middle. Germline CDR1 reads MNHEY; CDR2 reads SVGAGI.

This clonotype was counted at least ten times. The chain combines TRBV7-2 with TRBJ2-3; D is unclear. In germline, CDR1 is SGHTA, CDR2 FQGNSA. V lost 1 base and J lost 4, with 12 bases in between. The CDR3 covers 15 residues. The CDR3: CASSLGGGWADTQYF. The CDR3 DNA sequence: TGTGCCAGCAGCTTAGGCGGCGGCTGGGCAGATACGCAGTATTTT.

This clonotype appeared many times. V gene TRBV5-1 combines with J gene TRBJ2-3; TRBD2 aligns across 10 bases. CDR3 length: 16 residues. Losses at the gene ends were 1 base for V and 6 bases for J; bases not matched to a gene: 8. Looked up from germline, CDR1 is SGHRS and CDR2 is YFSETQ. The CDR3 nucleotides read TGCGCCAGCAGCTTGATTCCAGCGGGGGGGCCGGATACGCAGTATTTT. Protein product: CASSLIPAGGPDTQYF.

Only a few counts were recorded for this clonotype. The chain employs TRBV28 and TRBJ2-7; TRBD1 might be the D (6 bases). CDR1 and CDR2 (germline): MDHEN, SYDVKM. Trimming left V 5 bases short and J 3 bases short, with 14 bases between. The CDR3 consists of 14 residues. CDR3 DNA: TGTGCCAGCAGTCTAAGAAGGGACATCTACGAGCAGTACGTC. Amino acids: CASSLRRDIYEQYV.

CDR3 coding DNA: TGTGCTAGTGGTTTGCCCAGGGGGGGCGAAGCTTTCTTT. It specifies CASGLPRGGEAFF. The chain links TRBV12-5 to TRBJ1-1; 7 positions agree with TRBD1. This CDR3 comprises 13 residues. With V trimmed by 2 bases and J by 8 bases, 5 bases remained unmatched. The germline CDR1 and CDR2 sequences are LGHNT and FRNRAP.

This clonotype has just a few counts. This chain connects TRBV4-1 to TRBJ1-1; 10 nucleotides line up with TRBD1. CDR3 size: 16 residues. J gave up 4 bases and V 6 bases, and 11 bases lay outside the gene matches. In germline, CDR1 is MGHRA, CDR2 YSYEKL. This CDR3 reads CASREGQGPRGTEAFF. The CDR3 DNA is TGCGCCAGCAGGGAGGGACAGGGGCCTCGAGGCACTGAAGCTTTCTTT.

This clonotype turned up a few times. The chain has TRBV4-1 and TRBJ1-6; a possible D gene is TRBD1 (6 bases). V lost 0 bases and J 8 bases, leaving 11 bases between the germline ends. Germline-derived CDR1 and CDR2 are MGHRA and YSYEKL. The CDR3 length is 15 residues. The CDR3 protein is CASSQEVTGDSPLHF. As DNA, the CDR3 is TGCGCCAGCAGCCAAGAGGTGACAGGAGATTCACCCCTCCACTTT.

This clonotype came up many times. As DNA, the CDR3 is TGCGCCAGCAGCGAGGCGGACAGGGGGGACACTGAAGCTTTCTTT. Protein sequence: CASSEADRGDTEAFF. This chain joins TRBV5-1 and TRBJ1-1; 10 nucleotides align to TRBD1. With 4 bases clipped from V and 3 bases from J, the junction kept 6 bases outside the gene matches. Germline lookup yields CDR1 SGHRS and CDR2 YFSETQ. There are 15 residues in the CDR3.

This clonotype was seen many times. The V and J genes are TRBV18 and TRBJ2-7, with unresolved D. Germline V gene sequence: CDR1 KGHSH, CDR2 LQKENI. V gave up 6 bases and J gave up 1 base, with 13 bases separating them. CDR3 length equals 14 residues. The CDR3 DNA reads as TGTGCCAGCTCGCCTGCCCCGTTTTCCTACGAGCAGTACTTC. As protein: CASSPAPFSYEQYF. The variable domain in full, completed from reference TRBV18 and TRBJ2-7, reads NAGVMQNPRHLVRRRGQEARLRCSPMKGHSHVYWYRQLPEEGLKFMVYLQKENIIDESGMPKERFSAEFPKEGPSILRIQQVVRGDSAAYFCASSPAPFSYEQYFGPGTRLTVT.

This clonotype was counted a few times. V usage is TRBV27 and J usage is TRBJ1-5; D unresolved. Trimming removed 6 bases at V and 0 bases at J, with 12 bases between. Germline CDR1 is MNHEY and CDR2 is SMNVEV (reference sequence). The CDR3 runs 15 residues. CDR3 nucleotide sequence: TGTGCCAGCAGCCCTACCACATATAGCAATCAGCCCCAGCATTTT. Its translation is CASSPTTYSNQPQHF.

This clonotype was picked up a small number of times. The chain couples TRBV24-1 to TRBJ2-5, with 10 bases fitting TRBD1. Unmatched junction bases numbered 2, after V lost 2 bases and J lost 0 bases. CDR3 length: 16 residues. Germline CDR1 and CDR2: KGHDR and SFDVKD. CDR3 DNA: TGTGCCACCAGTGATTACGGGACAGGGGACCAAGAGACCCAGTACTTC. It specifies CATSDYGTGDQETQYF.

This chain uses TRBV6-4 with TRBJ1-5; D not resolved. Trimming cost V 4 bases and J 7 bases, with 11 bases left between them. Germline V gives CDR1 MRHNA, CDR2 SNTAGT. CDR3 size: 13 residues. The CDR3 spells CASSGEDGQPQHF. CDR3 coding DNA: TGTGCCAGCAGTGGCGAGGACGGACAGCCCCAGCATTTT.

This clonotype was seen more than once but under ten times. The chain is built from TRBV3-1 and TRBJ2-4, with D hard to call. Germline CDR1 and CDR2: LGHDT and YNNKEL (reference sequence). CDR3 size: 13 residues. Deletions cut 6 bases from V and 12 bases from J, with 18 bases between. The CDR3 bases are TGTGCCAGCAGTTCCGCTGAAGGGTTAAATCAGTACTTC. This sequence encodes CASSSAEGLNQYF.

Ten or more counts support this clonotype. This chain links TRBV7-2 with TRBJ2-5, with D perhaps TRBD1 (6 bases). V was pared by 2 bases and J by 5 bases, with 12 bases between. The CDR3 loop spans 14 amino acids. Germline V gives CDR1 SGHTA, CDR2 FQGNSA. The CDR3 DNA follows: TGTGCCAGCAGCTTACAGGGGCCGAAGGAGACCCAGTACTTC. It is translated as CASSLQGPKETQYF.